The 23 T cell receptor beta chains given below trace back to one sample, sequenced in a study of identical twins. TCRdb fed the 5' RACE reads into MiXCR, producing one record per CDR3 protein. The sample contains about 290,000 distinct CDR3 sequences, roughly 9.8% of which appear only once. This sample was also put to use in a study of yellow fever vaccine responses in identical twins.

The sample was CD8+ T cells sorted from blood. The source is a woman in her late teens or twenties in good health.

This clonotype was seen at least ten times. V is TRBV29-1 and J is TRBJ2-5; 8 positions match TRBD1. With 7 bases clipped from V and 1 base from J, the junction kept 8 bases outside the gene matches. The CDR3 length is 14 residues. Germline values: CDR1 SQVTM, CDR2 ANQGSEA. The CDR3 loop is CSGFLDRGQETQYF. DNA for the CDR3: TGCAGCGGCTTTCTTGACAGGGGCCAAGAGACCCAGTACTTC.

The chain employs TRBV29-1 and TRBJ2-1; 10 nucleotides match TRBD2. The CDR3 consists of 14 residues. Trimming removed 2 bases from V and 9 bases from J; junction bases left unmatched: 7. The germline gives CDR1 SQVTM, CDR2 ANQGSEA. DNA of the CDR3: TGCAGCGTTGAACAGCTAGCGGGAGACAGTGAGCAGTTCTTC. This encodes CSVEQLAGDSEQFF.

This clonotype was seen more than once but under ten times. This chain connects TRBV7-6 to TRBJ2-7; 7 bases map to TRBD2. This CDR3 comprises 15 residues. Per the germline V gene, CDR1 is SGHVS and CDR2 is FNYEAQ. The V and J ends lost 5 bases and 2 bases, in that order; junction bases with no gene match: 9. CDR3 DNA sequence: TGTGCCAGCAGCGGTCGGGGGGATGGGGCCTACGAGCAGTACTTC. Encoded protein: CASSGRGDGAYEQYF.

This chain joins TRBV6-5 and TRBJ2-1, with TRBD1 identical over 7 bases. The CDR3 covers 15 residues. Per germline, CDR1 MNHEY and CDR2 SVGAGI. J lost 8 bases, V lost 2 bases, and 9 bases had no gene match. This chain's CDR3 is CASSYEGAGNHEQFF. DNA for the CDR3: TGTGCCAGCAGTTACGAGGGGGCGGGTAACCATGAGCAGTTCTTC.

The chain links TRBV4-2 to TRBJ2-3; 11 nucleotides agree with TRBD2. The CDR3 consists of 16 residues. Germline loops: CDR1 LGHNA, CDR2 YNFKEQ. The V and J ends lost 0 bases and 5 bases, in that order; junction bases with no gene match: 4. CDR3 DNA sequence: TGTGCCAGCAGCCAAGAGCCTAGCGGGGGGAAAGATACGCAGTATTTT. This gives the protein CASSQEPSGGKDTQYF.

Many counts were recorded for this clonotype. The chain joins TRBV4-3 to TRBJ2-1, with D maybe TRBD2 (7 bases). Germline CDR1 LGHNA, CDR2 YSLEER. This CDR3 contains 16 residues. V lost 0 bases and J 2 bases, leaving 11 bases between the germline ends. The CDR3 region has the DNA TGCGCCAGCAGCCAAGAAGGCGGGGGCACCTACAATGAGCAGTTCTTC. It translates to CASSQEGGGTYNEQFF.

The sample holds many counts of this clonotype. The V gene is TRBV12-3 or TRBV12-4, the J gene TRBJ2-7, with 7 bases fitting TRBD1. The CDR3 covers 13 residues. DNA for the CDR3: TGTTCTACCCGGGACAGCCTCTCCTACGAGCAGTACTTC. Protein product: CSTRDSLSYEQYF.

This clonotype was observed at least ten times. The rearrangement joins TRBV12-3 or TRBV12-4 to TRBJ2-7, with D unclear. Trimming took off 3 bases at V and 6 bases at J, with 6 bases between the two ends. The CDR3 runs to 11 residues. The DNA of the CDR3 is TGTGCCAGCAGTTTCTCTGGCGAGCAGTACTTC. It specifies CASSFSGEQYF.

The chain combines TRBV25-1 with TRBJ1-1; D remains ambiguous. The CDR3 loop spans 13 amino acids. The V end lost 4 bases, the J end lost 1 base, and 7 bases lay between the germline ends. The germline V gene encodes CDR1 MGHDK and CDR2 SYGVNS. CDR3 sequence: CASSGVRNTEAFF. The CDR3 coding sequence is TGTGCCAGCAGTGGAGTTAGGAACACTGAAGCTTTCTTT. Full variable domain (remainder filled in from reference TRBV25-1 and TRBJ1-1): EADIYQTPRYLVIGTGKKITLECSQTMGHDKMYWYQQDPGMELHLIHYSYGVNSTEKGDLSSESTVSRIRTEHFPLTLESARPSHTSQYLCASSGVRNTEAFFGQGTRLTVV.

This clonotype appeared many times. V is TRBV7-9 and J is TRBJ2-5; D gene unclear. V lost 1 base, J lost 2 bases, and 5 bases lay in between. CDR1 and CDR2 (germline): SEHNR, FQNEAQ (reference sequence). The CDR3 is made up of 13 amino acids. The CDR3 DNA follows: TGTGCCAGCAGCTTAGTTCTTCAAGAGACCCAGTACTTC. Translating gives CASSLVLQETQYF.

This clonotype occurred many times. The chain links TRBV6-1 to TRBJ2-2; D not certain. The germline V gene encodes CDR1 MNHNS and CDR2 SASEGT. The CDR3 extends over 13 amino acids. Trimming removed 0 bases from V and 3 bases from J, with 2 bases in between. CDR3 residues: CASSEADTGELFF. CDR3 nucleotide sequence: TGTGCCAGCAGTGAAGCGGACACCGGGGAGCTGTTTTTT.

DNA for the CDR3: TGTGCCAGCAGCTTAGACGCCAGGGGCGCGGGTGGCTACACCTTC. As protein: CASSLDARGAGGYTF. The chain couples TRBV7-6 to TRBJ1-2, with a possible D match to TRBD1 (6 bases). The germline V gene has CDR1 SGHVS and CDR2 FNYEAQ. V was trimmed by 1 base and J by 7 bases, leaving 16 bases between them. The CDR3 consists of 15 residues.

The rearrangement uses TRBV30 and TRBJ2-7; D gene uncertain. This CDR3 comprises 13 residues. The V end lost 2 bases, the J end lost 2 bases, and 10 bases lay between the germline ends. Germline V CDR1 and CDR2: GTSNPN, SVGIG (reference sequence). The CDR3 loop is CAWSFRNPYEQYF. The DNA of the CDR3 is TGTGCCTGGAGTTTCCGAAACCCCTACGAGCAGTACTTC.

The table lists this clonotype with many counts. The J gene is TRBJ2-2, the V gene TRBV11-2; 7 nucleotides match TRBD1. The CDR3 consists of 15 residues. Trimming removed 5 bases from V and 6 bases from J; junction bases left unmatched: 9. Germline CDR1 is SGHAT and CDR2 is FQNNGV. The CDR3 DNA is TGTGCCAGCAGCCCCGAGCGCGGACAGGCCGGGGAGCTGTTTTTT. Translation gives CASSPERGQAGELFF.

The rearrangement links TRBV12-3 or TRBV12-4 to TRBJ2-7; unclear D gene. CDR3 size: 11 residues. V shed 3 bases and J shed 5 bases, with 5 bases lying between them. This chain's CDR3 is CASSFHDEQYF. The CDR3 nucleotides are TGTGCCAGCAGTTTTCATGACGAGCAGTACTTC.

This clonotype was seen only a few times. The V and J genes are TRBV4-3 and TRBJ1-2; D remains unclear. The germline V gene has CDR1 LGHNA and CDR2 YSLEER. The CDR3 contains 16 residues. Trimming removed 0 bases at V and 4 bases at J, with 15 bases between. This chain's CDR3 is CASSQDLEVVSYGYTF. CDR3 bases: TGCGCCAGCAGCCAAGATCTAGAGGTCGTAAGCTATGGCTACACCTTC.

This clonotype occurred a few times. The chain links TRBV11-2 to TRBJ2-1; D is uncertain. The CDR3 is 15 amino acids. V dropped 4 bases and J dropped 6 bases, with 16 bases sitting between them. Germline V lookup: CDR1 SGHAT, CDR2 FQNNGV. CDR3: CASSSNPRARNEQFF. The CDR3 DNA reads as TGTGCCAGCAGCTCCAATCCACGGGCCCGCAATGAGCAGTTCTTC.

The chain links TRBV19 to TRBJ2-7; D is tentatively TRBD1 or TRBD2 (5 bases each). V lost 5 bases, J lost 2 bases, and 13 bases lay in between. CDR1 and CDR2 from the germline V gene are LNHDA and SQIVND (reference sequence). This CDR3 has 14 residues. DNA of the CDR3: TGTGCCAGTAGTTTACGGGACGGAACCTACGAGCAGTACTTC. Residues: CASSLRDGTYEQYF.

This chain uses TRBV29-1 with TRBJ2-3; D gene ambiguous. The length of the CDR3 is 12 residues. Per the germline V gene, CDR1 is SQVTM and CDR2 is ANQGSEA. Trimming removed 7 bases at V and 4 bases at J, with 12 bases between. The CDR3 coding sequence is TGCAGCGCATCTAGTTCCCCAGATACGCAGTATTTT. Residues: CSASSSPDTQYF.

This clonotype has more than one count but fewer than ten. CDR3 protein: CASRERPETQYF. Here the CDR3 DNA reads TGTGCCAGCAGAGAGCGTCCGGAGACCCAGTACTTC. The chain has TRBV2 and TRBJ2-5; unclear D gene. The CDR3 is 12 amino acids. V was cut by 6 bases and J by 5 bases, with 10 bases left in between. CDR1 and CDR2 (germline): SNHLY, FYNNEI.

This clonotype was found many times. This CDR3 reads CASSPLDSSYEQYF. The DNA of the CDR3 is TGTGCCAGCAGCCCCTTGGACAGCTCCTACGAGCAGTACTTC. The chain links TRBV4-2 to TRBJ2-7, with a possible D match to TRBD1 (6 bases). V lost 4 bases and J lost 0, with 10 bases in between. The CDR3 runs 14 residues. The germline gives CDR1 LGHNA, CDR2 YNFKEQ.

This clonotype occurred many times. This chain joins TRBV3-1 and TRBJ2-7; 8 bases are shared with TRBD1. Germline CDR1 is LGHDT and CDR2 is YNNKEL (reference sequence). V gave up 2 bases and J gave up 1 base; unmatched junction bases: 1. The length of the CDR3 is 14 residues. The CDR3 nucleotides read TGTGCCAGCAGCCAATACAGGGGGTCCTACGAGCAGTACTTC. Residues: CASSQYRGSYEQYF.

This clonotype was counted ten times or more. CDR3 amino acids: CASSPGGTDEQYF. The CDR3 DNA is TGTGCCAGCAGCCCCGGGGGTACGGACGAGCAGTACTTC. The chain has TRBV12-3 or TRBV12-4 and TRBJ2-7, with a weak D call TRBD2 (6 bases). Trimming cost V 6 bases and J 5 bases, with 14 bases left between them. This CDR3 is built from 13 residues.